These 8 T cell receptor beta chains were sequenced from one sample in a study of T cell responses to AZD1222 COVID-19 vaccine. TCRdb keeps only in-frame clones here, not all; method: immunoSEQ multiplex PCR. In the table there are fewer than 110,000 clones, about 90% of which are singletons. The specimen was peripheral blood, collected on day 0 of AZD1222 vaccination. Source of these receptors: an adult in good health.

The V gene is TRBV6-5, the J gene TRBJ1-5; D ambiguous. The CDR3 runs 13 residues. V was cut by 6 bases and J by 7 bases, with 13 bases left in between. Germline CDR1 reads MNHEY; CDR2 reads SVGAGI. The CDR3 DNA sequence: TGTGCCAGCAGATACGGAGTGGGACAGCCCCAGCATTTT. It codes for CASRYGVGQPQHF.

The V and J genes are TRBV6-5 and TRBJ2-3, with D perhaps matching TRBD2 (5 bases). CDR3 length: 16 amino acids. Germline lookup yields CDR1 MNHEY and CDR2 SVGAGI. Trimming stripped 4 bases from V and 0 bases from J, with 14 bases between. CDR3 protein: CASSLGAAGSTDTQYF. In DNA form, the CDR3 reads TGTGCCAGCAGTTTGGGAGCTGCGGGTAGCACAGATACGCAGTATTTT.

V and J are TRBV24-1 and TRBJ2-3; TRBD1 agrees at 11 bases. Trimming took 3 bases from V and 6 from J; bases not matched to a gene: 7. Germline V gene data show CDR1 as KGHDR and CDR2 as SFDVKD. The CDR3 length is 16 residues. CDR3 sequence (DNA): TGTGCCACCAGTGATCGGGGACAGGGGGATTGGGATACGCAGTATTTT. Protein: CATSDRGQGDWDTQYF.

The chain recombines TRBV18 with TRBJ2-5, with TRBD1 as a possible D gene (6 bases). V was pared by 3 bases and J by 2 bases, with 13 bases between. Germline CDR1 and CDR2: KGHSH and LQKENI. This CDR3 has 15 residues. The CDR3 nucleotides are TGTGCCAGCTCACCGGCGACAGGTTCACAAGAGACCCAGTACTTC. This sequence encodes CASSPATGSQETQYF.

This chain uses TRBV10-3 with TRBJ2-5; D tentatively reads TRBD1 or TRBD2 (5 bases each). The CDR3 is 17 residues long. V shed 2 bases and J shed 0 bases, with 16 bases lying between them. Germline CDR1 is ENHRY and CDR2 is SYGVKD. Written as DNA, the CDR3 is TGTGCCATCAGTGAGGGGCTTACCGGGACCCACCAAGAGACCCAGTACTTC. Translated: CAISEGLTGTHQETQYF.

This clone was seen only a few times. This sequence joins TRBV9 and TRBJ2-3, with TRBD2 identical over 7 bases. With 5 bases clipped from V and 1 base from J, the junction kept 7 bases outside the gene matches. Germline lookup yields CDR1 SGDLS and CDR2 YYNGEE. CDR3 length: 15 residues. The chain's CDR3 is CASRGRDGGTDTQYF. The CDR3 DNA follows: TGTGCCAGCAGAGGGAGGGACGGTGGCACAGATACGCAGTATTTT. The full variable domain, with the rest looked up from reference TRBV9 and TRBJ2-3, is DSGVTQTPKHLITATGQRVTLRCSPRSGDLSVYWYQQSLDQGLQFLIQYYNGEERAKGNILERFSAQQFPDLHSELNLSSLELGDSALYFCASRGRDGGTDTQYFGPGTRLTVL.

The genes are TRBV5-1 and TRBJ2-5, with 10 nucleotides matching TRBD2. V was pared by 4 bases and J by 5 bases, with 14 bases of the junction left unmatched. From germline, CDR1 is SGHRS and CDR2 YFSETQ. The CDR3 length is 17 residues. CDR3 coding DNA: TGCGCCAGCAGCCGTTCTAGCGGGGGAGCCAGTTTGGAGACCCAGTACTTC. It encodes CASSRSSGGASLETQYF.

The chain joins TRBV30 to TRBJ2-7; D unclear. V was clipped by 0 bases and J by 3 bases, with 6 bases between them. The V gene's germline CDR1 is GTSNPN and CDR2 SVGIG (reference sequence). The CDR3 runs 12 residues. This chain's CDR3 is CAWSVLGYEQYF. The CDR3 DNA sequence: TGTGCCTGGAGTGTACTCGGCTACGAGCAGTACTTC.